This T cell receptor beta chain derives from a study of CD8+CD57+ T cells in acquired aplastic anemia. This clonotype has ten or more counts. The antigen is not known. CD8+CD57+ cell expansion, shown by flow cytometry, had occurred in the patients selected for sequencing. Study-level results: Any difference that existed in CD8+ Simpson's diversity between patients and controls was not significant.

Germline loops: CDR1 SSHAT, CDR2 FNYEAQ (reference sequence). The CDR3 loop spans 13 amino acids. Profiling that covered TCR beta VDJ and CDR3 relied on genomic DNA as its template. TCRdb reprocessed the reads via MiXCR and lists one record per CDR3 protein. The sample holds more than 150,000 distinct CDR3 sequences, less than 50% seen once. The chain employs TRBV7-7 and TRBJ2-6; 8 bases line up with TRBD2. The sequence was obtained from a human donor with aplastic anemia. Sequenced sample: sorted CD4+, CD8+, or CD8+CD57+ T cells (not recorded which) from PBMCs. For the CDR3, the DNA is TGTGCTAGCGGGGACTCTGGGGCCAACGTCCTGACTTTC. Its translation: CASGDSGANVLTF.